One sample yielded the 30 T cell receptor beta chains listed below, sequenced in a study of CD8 T cells in Susac syndrome. RNA in amounts of roughly 0.5 to 1 ug was reverse transcribed with random hexamers. Using its own MiXCR run on the immunoSEQ multiplex PCR reads, TCRdb lists one record per CDR3 protein. The sample contains over 150,000 distinct CDR3 sequences, 90% to 95% of which appear only once. Source material: CD4+ T cells from PBMCs. The receptor set was obtained from a human donor with multiple sclerosis.

V is TRBV12-3 or TRBV12-4 and J is TRBJ1-6; the D is unclear. The CDR3 has 13 amino acids. Trimming took 2 bases from V and 8 from J, leaving 7 bases between them. The CDR3 sequence is CASSLWQDSPLHF. CDR3 in DNA: TGTGCCAGCAGTTTATGGCAGGATTCACCCCTCCACTTT.

V usage is TRBV7-2 and J usage is TRBJ2-3; 9 bases map to TRBD1. The CDR3 runs 14 residues. Germline V gene sequence: CDR1 SGHTA, CDR2 FQGNSA. The trim removed 5 bases at V and 5 bases at J, leaving 5 bases unmatched. The CDR3 nucleotides are TGTGCCAGCAGCAAACAGGGGGCGGAAGATACGCAGTATTTT. It is translated as CASSKQGAEDTQYF.

V and J are TRBV18 and TRBJ1-4; no reliable D call. Germline V gene sequence: CDR1 KGHSH, CDR2 LQKENI. The CDR3 extends over 13 amino acids. V dropped 0 bases and J dropped 7 bases, with 6 bases sitting between them. The CDR3 region is CASSPPSLEKLFF. CDR3 nucleotides: TGTGCCAGCTCACCACCTTCACTTGAAAAACTGTTTTTT.

V gene TRBV20-1 combines with J gene TRBJ1-1; no firm D call. The V gene's germline CDR1 is DFQATT and CDR2 SNEGSKA (reference sequence). The CDR3 consists of 11 residues. Trimming removed 7 bases at V and 0 bases at J, with 6 bases between. The CDR3: CSVNMNTEAFF. The CDR3 DNA sequence: TGCAGTGTGAACATGAACACTGAAGCTTTCTTT.

CDR3 sequence reads: CSVEKGLGLKGETQYF. As DNA, the CDR3 is TGCAGCGTTGAGAAGGGTTTGGGACTAAAAGGAGAGACCCAGTACTTC. This sequence joins TRBV29-1 and TRBJ2-5; 7 bases fit TRBD2. Losses at the gene ends were 3 bases for V and 4 bases for J; bases not matched to a gene: 14. Germline CDR1 and CDR2: SQVTM and ANQGSEA. CDR3 length equals 16 residues.

The J gene is TRBJ1-5, the V gene TRBV12-3 or TRBV12-4; D possibly corresponds to TRBD1 (5 bases). The ends were cut back, 5 bases at V and 3 bases at J, with 14 bases in the middle. There are 15 residues in the CDR3. Here the CDR3 reads CASSPRAWANQPQHF. The CDR3, as DNA: TGTGCCAGCAGTCCCAGGGCATGGGCCAATCAGCCCCAGCATTTT.

J is TRBJ2-7 and V is TRBV6-5; a possible D gene is TRBD2 (6 bases). Trimming took 5 bases from V and 5 from J, leaving 19 bases between them. The length of the CDR3 is 15 residues. Germline V gives CDR1 MNHEY, CDR2 SVGAGI. DNA of the CDR3: TGTGCCAGCAGTCTCGCCGGGACTTGGGCCCACGAGCAGTACTTC. Translated, it gives CASSLAGTWAHEQYF.

This clonotype was observed a single time. J is TRBJ2-4 and V is TRBV6-1; a possible D gene is TRBD1 (5 bases). V was trimmed by 1 base and J by 3 bases, leaving 16 bases between them. Germline CDR1 is MNHNS and CDR2 is SASEGT. The CDR3 extends over 17 amino acids. The CDR3 loop is CASSEGYKGVGKNIQYF. The CDR3, as DNA: TGTGCCAGCAGTGAAGGGTATAAAGGGGTGGGCAAAAACATTCAGTACTTC.

Written as DNA, the CDR3 is TGTGCCAGCAGTCTTGAAGGCGGCATCTACTACTCCTACGAGCAGTACTTC. Its protein product is CASSLEGGIYYSYEQYF. This chain links TRBV6-1 with TRBJ2-7; D is unclear. The germline gives CDR1 MNHNS, CDR2 SASEGT. V gave up 5 bases and J gave up 0 bases, with 20 bases separating them. This CDR3 comprises 17 residues.

The chain links TRBV29-1 to TRBJ1-2; unclear D gene. The CDR3 has 11 residues. CDR1 and CDR2 (germline): SQVTM, ANQGSEA. V shed 3 bases and J shed 5 bases, with 7 bases lying between them. CDR3 coding DNA: TGCAGCGTTGAGGAGGGTTATGGCTACACCTTC. Its protein is CSVEEGYGYTF.

V gene TRBV7-9 combines with J gene TRBJ1-5; D may be TRBD1 (6 bases). This CDR3 is built from 17 residues. Germline-derived CDR1 and CDR2 are SEHNR and FQNEAQ (reference sequence). V was shortened by 0 bases and J by 0 bases, with 12 bases between the two germline ends. The CDR3 nucleotides are TGTGCCAGCAGCTTAGCGGGGGCGGTGAATAGCAATCAGCCCCAGCATTTT. Translated: CASSLAGAVNSNQPQHF.

CDR3 protein: CASGYPSSTEAFF. The CDR3, as DNA: TGCGCCAGCGGATACCCTAGTAGCACTGAAGCTTTCTTT. V is TRBV23-1 and J is TRBJ1-1; D remains ambiguous. TRBV23-1 is marked as an open reading frame, function uncertain. The V gene lost 8 bases and the J gene lost 4 bases, with 14 bases spanning the gap. The CDR3 is 13 amino acids.

The CDR3 DNA reads TGTGCCAGCAGCGTAGCTGGGGGGGAGGACACCGGGGAGCTGTTTTTT. Amino acids: CASSVAGGEDTGELFF. V gene TRBV9 combines with J gene TRBJ2-2; 7 positions match TRBD2. The length of the CDR3 is 16 residues. Germline assignment: CDR1 SGDLS and CDR2 YYNGEE. The V segment lost 0 bases and the J segment 3 bases; nucleotides outside the gene matches: 5.

J is TRBJ2-4 and V is TRBV20-1; 9 bases are shared with TRBD1. With V trimmed by 4 bases and J by 3 bases, 7 bases remained unmatched. This CDR3 has 15 amino acids. Germline V gene data show CDR1 as DFQATT and CDR2 as SNEGSKA (reference sequence). The CDR3 spells CSAKDRGKGKNIQYF. CDR3 DNA: TGCAGTGCTAAGGACAGGGGCAAGGGCAAAAACATTCAGTACTTC.

The chain recombines TRBV7-9 with TRBJ2-5; 9 nucleotides agree with TRBD1. Per the germline V gene, CDR1 is SEHNR and CDR2 is FQNEAQ (reference sequence). The CDR3 loop spans 14 amino acids. Germline trimming cut 6 bases from V and 4 bases from J; bases unmatched to any gene: 6. CDR3 in amino acids: CASRPQGAGETQYF. CDR3 nucleotide sequence: TGTGCCAGCAGACCACAGGGGGCTGGAGAGACCCAGTACTTC.

V gene TRBV29-1 combines with J gene TRBJ1-1, with D possibly being TRBD1 (6 bases). Germline CDR1 SQVTM, CDR2 ANQGSEA. Trimming shortened V by 7 bases and J by 4 bases, and 13 bases separated the two germline ends. This CDR3 region has 12 residues. The CDR3 here is CSATGAATEAFF. CDR3 DNA: TGCAGCGCTACGGGGGCGGCCACTGAAGCTTTCTTT.

The table lists this clonotype with a count of one. J is TRBJ2-1 and V is TRBV29-1; 8 nucleotides line up with TRBD2. This CDR3 comprises 13 residues. Germline lookup yields CDR1 SQVTM and CDR2 ANQGSEA. After removal of 3 bases from V and 10 bases from J, the junction contained 8 bases not matched to a gene. Written as DNA, the CDR3 is TGCAGCGTTGAGGCGGGGGGTCAGCCAGAGCAGTTCTTC. It codes for CSVEAGGQPEQFF.

The V gene is TRBV5-1, the J gene TRBJ2-3; 10 bases map to TRBD2. J was trimmed by 4 bases and V by 1 base; bases with no gene match: 12. The CDR3 sequence is 18 residues long. CDR1 is SGHRS and CDR2 is YFSETQ in the germline V gene. The CDR3 loop reads CASSLSILAGVPADTQYF. CDR3 coding DNA: TGCGCCAGCAGCTTGAGTATTCTAGCGGGAGTCCCCGCAGATACGCAGTATTTT. Variable domain in full (rest from reference TRBV5-1 and TRBJ2-3): KAGVTQTPRYLIKTRGQQVTLSCSPISGHRSVSWYQQTPGQGLQFLFEYFSETQRNKGNFPGRFSGRQFSNSRSEMNVSTLELGDSALYLCASSLSILAGVPADTQYFGPGTRLTVL.

In DNA, the CDR3 is TGCAGTGCTAGGCGGTTTCGCGGAGGGGACGATGAGCAGTTCTTC. Protein product: CSARRFRGGDDEQFF. The V gene is TRBV20-1, the J gene TRBJ2-1; D is perhaps TRBD2 (6 bases). With 3 bases removed from V and 8 bases from J, the gap between germline ends came to 20 bases. The CDR3 runs to 15 residues. Germline V CDR1 and CDR2: DFQATT, SNEGSKA (reference sequence).

The chain recombines TRBV5-4 with TRBJ2-6; D ambiguous. The CDR3 covers 15 residues. V was shortened by 4 bases and J by 6 bases, with 14 bases between the two germline ends. CDR1 and CDR2 from the germline V gene are SGHNT and YYREEE (reference sequence). CDR3 loop: CASSPLSLEANVLTF. The CDR3 DNA reads TGTGCCAGCAGCCCTTTGAGTCTGGAGGCCAACGTCCTGACTTTC.

The chain links TRBV23-1 to TRBJ2-7, with D possibly being TRBD1 (7 bases). TRBV23-1 is an ORF, with its function uncertain. Trimming stripped 7 bases from V and 3 bases from J, with 25 bases between. CDR3 length: 17 amino acids. The CDR3 region is CASNGHRGATGLYEQYF. The CDR3 DNA reads as TGCGCCAGCAATGGGCACAGGGGTGCCACGGGACTCTACGAGCAGTACTTC.

This chain joins TRBV4-2 and TRBJ2-5, with a weak D call TRBD2 (5 bases). The V end was cut by 4 bases, the J end by 7 bases, with 13 bases between. CDR1 and CDR2 from the germline V gene are LGHNA and YNFKEQ. The CDR3 has 13 residues. DNA for the CDR3: TGTGCCAGCAGCCCCCGGGGTCCCGGGACCCAGTACTTC. Translation: CASSPRGPGTQYF.

This chain links TRBV12-3 or TRBV12-4 with TRBJ2-5, with a weak D call TRBD2 (6 bases). CDR3 length: 13 residues. V shed 5 bases and J shed 7 bases, with 14 bases lying between them. The CDR3 protein is CASSRTTLGTQYF. The CDR3 nucleotides are TGTGCCAGCAGTCGGACTACATTGGGGACCCAGTACTTC.

This sequence joins TRBV12-3 or TRBV12-4 and TRBJ1-4, with D perhaps TRBD1 (6 bases). V lost 2 bases and J 7 bases, leaving 11 bases between the germline ends. The CDR3 contains 14 residues. As DNA, the CDR3 is TGTGCCAGCAGTTTATCAACCAGGGGTGAAAAACTGTTTTTT. Protein product: CASSLSTRGEKLFF.

This chain's CDR3 is CASTSRRELAGELFF. DNA for the CDR3: TGTGCCAGCACCTCCCGGAGGGAGTTGGCCGGGGAGCTGTTTTTT. The chain uses TRBV7-9 and TRBJ2-2, with TRBD2 as a possible D gene (6 bases). The CDR3 is made up of 15 amino acids. The V end was cut by 7 bases, the J end by 6 bases, with 18 bases between. Germline CDR1 SEHNR, CDR2 FQNEAQ (reference sequence).

The chain is built from TRBV3-1 and TRBJ2-5; D not certain. Looked up from germline, CDR1 is LGHDT and CDR2 is YNNKEL (reference sequence). The CDR3 length is 12 residues. V dropped 8 bases and J dropped 2 bases, with 9 bases sitting between them. DNA of the CDR3: TGTGCCAGCGAGGCCCTGCAAGAGACCCAGTACTTC. The encoded protein is CASEALQETQYF.

The chain carries TRBV27 and TRBJ1-6, with a possible D match to TRBD1 (5 bases). V shed 3 bases and J shed 9 bases, with 21 bases lying between them. CDR3 length: 17 amino acids. Germline V gene lookup returns CDR1 MNHEY and CDR2 SMNVEV (reference sequence). DNA of the CDR3: TGTGCCAGCAGTTTCCTAACCCCCAGCAGGGTGGGTTCACCCCTCCACTTT. This translates into CASSFLTPSRVGSPLHF.

The J gene is TRBJ1-1, the V gene TRBV29-1; D gene ambiguous. The V end lost 3 bases, the J end lost 6 bases, and 14 bases lay between the germline ends. Germline V gene lookup returns CDR1 SQVTM and CDR2 ANQGSEA. The CDR3 spans 13 residues. The CDR3 is CSVERRGFAEAFF. In DNA form, the CDR3 reads TGCAGCGTTGAGCGGCGGGGATTCGCTGAAGCTTTCTTT.

The rearrangement uses TRBV9 and TRBJ1-2; D may be TRBD1 (5 bases). Deletions cut 4 bases from V and 8 bases from J, with 15 bases between. Looked up from germline, CDR1 is SGDLS and CDR2 is YYNGEE. The CDR3 is 13 amino acids. In DNA form, the CDR3 reads TGTGCCAGCAGCTCGGGACGGGGAGGAGGCTACACCTTC. Translation: CASSSGRGGGYTF.

This chain connects TRBV30 to TRBJ1-6, with D possibly matching TRBD1 (6 bases). With 3 bases removed from V and 5 bases from J, the gap between germline ends came to 11 bases. The CDR3 is made up of 14 amino acids. Per the germline V gene, CDR1 is GTSNPN and CDR2 is SVGIG (reference sequence). The CDR3 DNA reads TGTGCCTGGAGCTCTACAGGGAATAATTCACCCCTCCACTTT. Amino acid sequence: CAWSSTGNNSPLHF.